The 17 T cell receptor beta chains below were found in one sample sequenced in a study of CD8+ T cells in alopecia areata. cDNA serving as the sequencing template came from extracted, reverse transcribed RNA. Only in-frame clones appear in the TCRdb table, and some are missing; sequencing was by immunoSEQ multiplex PCR. The table shows roughly 250,000 clones, with less than 80% occurring only once. Specimen: CD4+ T cells sorted from blood, collected at week 0. The source is a human donor with alopecia areata.

V is TRBV12-5 and J is TRBJ2-3, with D possibly matching TRBD2 (6 bases). Per germline, CDR1 LGHNT and CDR2 FRNRAP. V lost 10 bases, J lost 6 bases, and 23 bases lay in between. This CDR3 region has 15 residues. CDR3 DNA sequence: TGTGCTACAAGCCGGCAGGTTAGCGGCGTGGATACGCAGTATTTT. It is translated as CATSRQVSGVDTQYF.

The sample holds one count of this clone. The genes are TRBV29-1 and TRBJ1-4, with a tentative D call TRBD1 (6 bases). The germline V and J ends were trimmed by 4 bases and 6 bases, with 9 bases remaining between them. CDR1 and CDR2 from the germline V gene are SQVTM and ANQGSEA. The CDR3 totals 12 residues. Written as DNA, the CDR3 is TGCAGCGTTGGAGGGGGGGATGAAAAACTGTTTTTT. Translated: CSVGGGDEKLFF.

The CDR3 protein is CASSQDRNQPQHF. The DNA for the CDR3 is TGCGCCAGCAGCCAAGATCGCAATCAGCCCCAGCATTTT. V usage is TRBV4-3 and J usage is TRBJ1-5, with D unclear. The germline CDR1 and CDR2 sequences are LGHNA and YSLEER. The CDR3 length is 13 residues. Trimming removed 0 bases from V and 2 bases from J, with 2 bases in between.

This clone appeared a few times. The J gene is TRBJ2-5, the V gene TRBV10-3; 9 bases fit TRBD2. The CDR3 has 16 residues. Looked up from germline, CDR1 is ENHRY and CDR2 is SYGVKD. Trimming took 2 bases from V and 10 from J; bases not matched to a gene: 14. Here the CDR3 DNA reads TGTGCCATCAGTGAGGAGGTCGGTCTAGCGGGGCGGGACCAGTACTTC. Its translation: CAISEEVGLAGRDQYF.

V and J are TRBV7-9 and TRBJ1-5; the D is unclear. CDR1 is SEHNR, CDR2 FQNEAQ, per germline (reference sequence). This CDR3 is built from 18 residues. V was cut by 6 bases and J by 3 bases, with 24 bases left in between. The CDR3 nucleotides are TGTGCCAGCAGTCCAGGTTTTGTAGGTCGGGGTATCAATCAGCCCCAGCATTTT. Its protein is CASSPGFVGRGINQPQHF.

In its sample, this clone was seen a few times. The chain uses TRBV30 and TRBJ1-2; D gene unclear. Germline CDR1 GTSNPN, CDR2 SVGIG (reference sequence). The germline V and J ends were trimmed by 0 bases and 4 bases, with 12 bases remaining between them. The CDR3 runs 14 residues. Here the CDR3 DNA reads TGTGCCTGGAGTGTTTCGTGGGGAGGCTATGGCTACACCTTC. The encoded protein is CAWSVSWGGYGYTF.

V gene TRBV29-1 combines with J gene TRBJ2-5; D gene uncertain. Trimming shortened V by 3 bases and J by 4 bases, and 12 bases separated the two germline ends. Germline V CDR1 and CDR2: SQVTM, ANQGSEA. The CDR3 consists of 13 residues. The CDR3 region is CSVEISPRETQYF. Here the CDR3 DNA reads TGCAGCGTTGAGATTTCACCAAGAGAGACCCAGTACTTC.

This clone came up a few times. The chain links TRBV7-9 to TRBJ2-3; D not resolved. Trimming cost V 1 base and J 6 bases, with 2 bases left between them. Germline CDR1 is SEHNR and CDR2 is FQNEAQ (reference sequence). The CDR3 covers 11 residues. Here the CDR3 DNA reads TGTGCCAGCAGCTTAGAGGATACGCAGTATTTT. This encodes CASSLEDTQYF.

The chain carries TRBV15 and TRBJ2-1; D remains unclear. Trimming stripped 0 bases from V and 5 bases from J, with 8 bases between. The CDR3 extends over 14 amino acids. CDR1 and CDR2 from the germline V gene are LNHNV and YYDKDF (reference sequence). The CDR3 protein is CATSRDRRNNEQFF. CDR3 DNA: TGTGCCACCAGCAGAGATCGCAGGAACAATGAGCAGTTCTTC.

This chain joins TRBV6-6 and TRBJ2-3; 9 bases map to TRBD2. The V gene's germline CDR1 is MNHNY and CDR2 SVGAGI (reference sequence). V shed 5 bases and J 4 bases; nucleotides not matched to a gene: 10. This CDR3 spans 16 amino acids. The CDR3 loop is CASSRGGSGGSDTQYF. CDR3 nucleotides: TGTGCCAGCAGTCGCGGGGGTAGCGGGGGATCAGATACGCAGTATTTT.

This clone was picked up a small number of times. This chain's CDR3 is CSVEASGDWGTDTQYF. The CDR3 bases are TGCAGCGTTGAGGCTAGCGGGGATTGGGGCACAGATACGCAGTATTTT. The chain carries TRBV29-1 and TRBJ2-3; 9 bases are shared with TRBD2. The CDR3 is 16 residues long. The germline gives CDR1 SQVTM, CDR2 ANQGSEA. The ends lost 3 bases at V and 1 base at J; junction bases unmatched: 8.

The chain uses TRBV2 and TRBJ2-2; D call uncertain. The CDR3 length is 13 residues. Trimming pared 3 bases from V and 6 bases from J, leaving 8 bases between. Germline V gene sequence: CDR1 SNHLY, CDR2 FYNNEI. In DNA form, the CDR3 reads TGTGCCAGCAGTGAGGGAATCGCCGGGGAGCTGTTTTTT. The encoded protein is CASSEGIAGELFF.

This chain connects TRBV29-1 to TRBJ1-4, with D possibly being TRBD1 (5 bases). Trimming removed 8 bases at V and 5 bases at J, with 18 bases between. This CDR3 is built from 14 residues. Germline CDR1 reads SQVTM; CDR2 reads ANQGSEA. CDR3 nucleotide sequence: TGCAGCATTCTATTGGTGGCAGGGAATGAAAAACTGTTTTTT. Translated, it gives CSILLVAGNEKLFF.

The chain joins TRBV7-8 to TRBJ1-2; TRBD1 aligns across 8 bases. The CDR3 has 16 residues. From germline, CDR1 is SGHVS and CDR2 FQNEAQ. After removal of 2 bases from V and 5 bases from J, the junction contained 10 bases not matched to a gene. CDR3 sequence: CASSLSRDRFLYGYTF. The DNA of the CDR3 is TGTGCCAGCAGCTTAAGCCGGGACAGGTTCCTTTATGGCTACACCTTC.

This chain uses TRBV4-3 with TRBJ1-2, with D tentatively TRBD1 (5 bases). V was cut by 0 bases and J by 8 bases, with 10 bases left in between. This CDR3 spans 13 amino acids. CDR1 LGHNA and CDR2 YSLEER come from the germline V gene. CDR3 loop: CASSQERGWGYTF. In nucleotides, the CDR3 is TGCGCCAGCAGCCAAGAGAGGGGTTGGGGCTACACCTTC.

This chain links TRBV29-1 with TRBJ2-2; perhaps TRBD1 as D (6 bases). V lost 4 bases and J 5 bases, leaving 14 bases between the germline ends. CDR1 is SQVTM, CDR2 ANQGSEA, per germline. The CDR3 runs to 14 residues. CDR3 sequence (DNA): TGCAGCGTTGGGACCACAGGGTATACCGGGGAGCTGTTTTTT. Protein: CSVGTTGYTGELFF.

This clone appeared a few times. The gene calls are TRBV29-1 and TRBJ2-3; 7 bases are shared with TRBD1. The junction had 2 bases not matched to a gene; V was cut back by 7 bases and J by 10 bases. Germline CDR1 is SQVTM and CDR2 is ANQGSEA. This CDR3 is 9 amino acids long. For the CDR3, the DNA is TGCAGCGGGGGACAGCCGCAGTATTTT. As protein: CSGGQPQYF.